This TCR beta chain came from a study of control samples from healthy donors and cancer patients. The CDR3 spans 16 residues. The J segment lost 1 base and the V segment lost 5 bases, leaving 5 bases of the junction unmatched. From germline, CDR1 is SGHKS and CDR2 YYEKEE (reference sequence). TCRdb keeps only in-frame clones here, not all; method: immunoSEQ multiplex PCR. The data show some 45,000 clones, 75% to 90% seen once. The chain couples TRBV5-5 to TRBJ2-1; 11 positions agree with TRBD2. Sequencing was carried out using blood. The origin of this receptor is a man aged 55 to 70 in good health. The CDR3 spells CASRVSGGDSYNEQFF. DNA of the CDR3: TGTGCCAGCAGAGTTAGCGGGGGGGATTCCTACAATGAGCAGTTCTTC.